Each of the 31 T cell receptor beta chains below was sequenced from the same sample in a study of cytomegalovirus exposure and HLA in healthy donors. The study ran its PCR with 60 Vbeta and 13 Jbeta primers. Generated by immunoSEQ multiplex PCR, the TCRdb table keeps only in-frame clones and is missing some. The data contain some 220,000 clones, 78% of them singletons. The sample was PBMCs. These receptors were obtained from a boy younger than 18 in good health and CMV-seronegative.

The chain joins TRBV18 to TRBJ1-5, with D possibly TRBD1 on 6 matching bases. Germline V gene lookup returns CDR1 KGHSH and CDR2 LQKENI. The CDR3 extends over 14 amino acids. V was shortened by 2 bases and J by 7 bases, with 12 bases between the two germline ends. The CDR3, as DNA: TGTGCCAGCTCACCAGTTCAGGGGTGGCAGCCCCAGCATTTT. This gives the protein CASSPVQGWQPQHF.

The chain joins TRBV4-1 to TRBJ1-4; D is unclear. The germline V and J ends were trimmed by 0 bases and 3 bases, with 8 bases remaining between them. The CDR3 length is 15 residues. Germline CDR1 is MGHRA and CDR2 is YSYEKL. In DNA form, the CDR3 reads TGCGCCAGCAGCCAAGATGGCCTTTCTAATGAAAAACTGTTTTTT. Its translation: CASSQDGLSNEKLFF.

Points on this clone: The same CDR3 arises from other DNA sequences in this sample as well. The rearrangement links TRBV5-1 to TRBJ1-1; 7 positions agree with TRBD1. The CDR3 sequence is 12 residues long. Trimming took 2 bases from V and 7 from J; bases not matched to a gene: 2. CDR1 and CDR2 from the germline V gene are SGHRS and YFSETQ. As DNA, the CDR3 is TGCGCCAGCAGCTTAGGGGACAGTGAAGCTTTCTTT. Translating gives CASSLGDSEAFF.

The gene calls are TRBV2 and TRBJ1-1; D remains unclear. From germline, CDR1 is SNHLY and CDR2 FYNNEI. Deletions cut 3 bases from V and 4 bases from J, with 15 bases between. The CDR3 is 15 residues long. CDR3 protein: CASSDLSAKPTEAFF. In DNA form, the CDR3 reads TGTGCCAGCAGTGACCTCAGCGCGAAGCCCACTGAAGCTTTCTTT. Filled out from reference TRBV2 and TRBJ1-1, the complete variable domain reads EPEVTQTPSHQVTQMGQEVILRCVPISNHLYFYWYRQILGQKVEFLVSFYNNEISEKSEIFDDQFSVERPDGSNFTLKIRSTKLEDSAMYFCASSDLSAKPTEAFFGQGTRLTVV.

CDR3 sequence: CASSNSGAGEKLFF. CDR3 nucleotides: TGTGCCAGCAGTAACTCAGGGGCAGGGGAAAAACTGTTTTTT. The chain links TRBV27 to TRBJ1-4; the D gene is possibly TRBD1 (6 bases). CDR3 size: 14 residues. Trimming removed 5 bases from V and 8 bases from J, with 15 bases in between. Looked up from germline, CDR1 is MNHEY and CDR2 is SMNVEV (reference sequence).

CDR3 coding DNA: TGTGCCAGCAGCCTAGGGTCCTTCCTTGTACTTAATGAGCAGTTCTTC. It codes for CASSLGSFLVLNEQFF. The rearrangement joins TRBV11-3 to TRBJ2-1; D call uncertain. Looked up from germline, CDR1 is SGHNT and CDR2 is YENEEA. This CDR3 is 16 amino acids long. Trimming shortened V by 5 bases and J by 7 bases, and 21 bases separated the two germline ends.

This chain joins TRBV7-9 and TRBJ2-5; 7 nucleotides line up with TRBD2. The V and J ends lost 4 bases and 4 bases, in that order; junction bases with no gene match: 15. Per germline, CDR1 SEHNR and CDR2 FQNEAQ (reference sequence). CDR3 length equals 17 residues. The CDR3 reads CASSSGLPNLLRETQYF. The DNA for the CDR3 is TGTGCCAGCAGCTCGGGACTACCCAATCTCCTGCGAGAGACCCAGTACTTC. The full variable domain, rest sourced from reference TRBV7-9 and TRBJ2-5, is DTGVSQNPRHKITKRGQNVTFRCDPISEHNRLYWYRQTLGQGPEFLTYFQNEAQLEKSRLLSDRFSAERPKGSFSTLEIQRTEQGDSAMYLCASSSGLPNLLRETQYFGPGTRLLVL.

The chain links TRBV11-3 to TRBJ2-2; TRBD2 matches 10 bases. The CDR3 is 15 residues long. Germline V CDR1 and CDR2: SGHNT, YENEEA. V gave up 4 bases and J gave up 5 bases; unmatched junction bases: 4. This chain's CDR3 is CASSYSGRTTGELFF. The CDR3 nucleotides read TGTGCCAGCAGCTATAGCGGGAGGACGACCGGGGAGCTGTTTTTT. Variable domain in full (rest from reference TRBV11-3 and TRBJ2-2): EAGVVQSPRYKIIEKKQPVAFWCNPISGHNTLYWYLQNLGQGPELLIRYENEEAVDDSQLPKDRFSAERLKGVDSTLKIQPAELGDSAVYLCASSYSGRTTGELFFGEGSRLTVL.

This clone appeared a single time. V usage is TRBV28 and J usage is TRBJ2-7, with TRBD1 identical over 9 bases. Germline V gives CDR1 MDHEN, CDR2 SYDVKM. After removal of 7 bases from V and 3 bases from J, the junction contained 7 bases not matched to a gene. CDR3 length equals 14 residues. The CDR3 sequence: CASTRPGQGYEQYF. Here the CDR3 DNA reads TGTGCCAGCACTCGACCGGGACAGGGCTACGAGCAGTACTTC.

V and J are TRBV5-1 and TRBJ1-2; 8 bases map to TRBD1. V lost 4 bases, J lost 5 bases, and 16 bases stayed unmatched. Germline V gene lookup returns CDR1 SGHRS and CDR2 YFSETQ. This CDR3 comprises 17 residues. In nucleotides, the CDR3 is TGCGCCAGCAGCGGCCGTCCCCTGACAGGGGTCGTTTATGGCTACACCTTC. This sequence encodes CASSGRPLTGVVYGYTF.

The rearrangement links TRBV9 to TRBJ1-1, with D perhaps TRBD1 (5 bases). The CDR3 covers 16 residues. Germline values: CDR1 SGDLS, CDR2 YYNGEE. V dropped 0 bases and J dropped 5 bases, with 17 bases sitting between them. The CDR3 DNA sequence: TGTGCCAGCAGCGTAGGTGGGGGAAGCGGGGGGACTGAAGCTTTCTTT. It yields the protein CASSVGGGSGGTEAFF.

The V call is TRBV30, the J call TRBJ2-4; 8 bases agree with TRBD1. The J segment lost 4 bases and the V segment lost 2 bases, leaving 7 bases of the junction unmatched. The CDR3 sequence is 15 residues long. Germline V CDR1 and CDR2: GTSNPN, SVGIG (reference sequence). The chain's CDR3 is CAWSPPGGPKNIQYF. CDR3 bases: TGTGCCTGGAGTCCACCAGGGGGCCCGAAAAACATTCAGTACTTC.

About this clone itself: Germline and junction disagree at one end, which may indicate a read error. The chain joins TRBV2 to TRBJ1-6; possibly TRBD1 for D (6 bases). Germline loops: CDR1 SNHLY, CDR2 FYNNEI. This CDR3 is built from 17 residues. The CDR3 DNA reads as TGCCACAGCAGTGGGGGGGGCCTCAGCTCCTATAATTCACCCCTCCACTTT. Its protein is CHSSGGGLSSYNSPLHF.

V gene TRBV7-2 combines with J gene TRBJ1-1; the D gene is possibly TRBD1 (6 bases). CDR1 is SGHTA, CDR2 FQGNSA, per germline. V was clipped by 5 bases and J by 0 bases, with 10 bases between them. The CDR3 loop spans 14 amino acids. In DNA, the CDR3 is TGTGCCAGCAGCCCGGGACATATGAACACTGAAGCTTTCTTT. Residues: CASSPGHMNTEAFF.

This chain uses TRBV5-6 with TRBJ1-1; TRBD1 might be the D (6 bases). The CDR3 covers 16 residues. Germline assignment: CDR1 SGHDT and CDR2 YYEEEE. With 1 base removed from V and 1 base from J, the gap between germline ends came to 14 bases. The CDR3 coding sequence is TGTGCCAGCAGCTTGCCCGGTGGGACACGGAACACTGAAGCTTTCTTT. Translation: CASSLPGGTRNTEAFF.

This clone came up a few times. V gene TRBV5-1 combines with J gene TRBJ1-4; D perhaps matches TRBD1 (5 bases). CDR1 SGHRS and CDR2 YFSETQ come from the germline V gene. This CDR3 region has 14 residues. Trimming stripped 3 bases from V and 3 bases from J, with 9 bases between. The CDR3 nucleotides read TGCGCCAGCAGCTGGGGGGGACCTAATGAAAAACTGTTTTTT. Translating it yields CASSWGGPNEKLFF. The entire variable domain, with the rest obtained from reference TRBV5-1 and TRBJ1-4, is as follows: KAGVTQTPRYLIKTRGQQVTLSCSPISGHRSVSWYQQTPGQGLQFLFEYFSETQRNKGNFPGRFSGRQFSNSRSEMNVSTLELGDSALYLCASSWGGPNEKLFFGSGTQLSVL.

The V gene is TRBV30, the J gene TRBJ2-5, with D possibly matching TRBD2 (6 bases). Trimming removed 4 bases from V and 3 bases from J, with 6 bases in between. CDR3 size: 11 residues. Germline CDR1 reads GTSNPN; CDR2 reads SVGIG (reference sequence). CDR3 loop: CAWTGEETQYF. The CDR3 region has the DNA TGTGCCTGGACGGGGGAAGAGACCCAGTACTTC.

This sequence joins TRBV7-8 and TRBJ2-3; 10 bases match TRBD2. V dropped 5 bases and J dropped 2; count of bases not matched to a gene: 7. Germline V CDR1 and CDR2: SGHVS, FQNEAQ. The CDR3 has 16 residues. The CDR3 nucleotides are TGTGCCAGCAGCCCCCCCGGGACTAGCGCCACAGATACGCAGTATTTT. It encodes CASSPPGTSATDTQYF. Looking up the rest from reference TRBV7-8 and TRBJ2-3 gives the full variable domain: GAGVSQSPRYKVAKRGQDVALRCDPISGHVSLFWYQQALGQGPEFLTYFQNEAQLDKSGLPSDRFFAERPEGSVSTLKIQRTQQEDSAVYLCASSPPGTSATDTQYFGPGTRLTVL.

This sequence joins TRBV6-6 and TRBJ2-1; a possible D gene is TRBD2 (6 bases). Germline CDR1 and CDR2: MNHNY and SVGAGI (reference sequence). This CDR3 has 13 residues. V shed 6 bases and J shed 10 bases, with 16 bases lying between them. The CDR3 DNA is TGTGCCAGCAGCCGCGCCGGGGGATGGGAGCAGTTCTTC. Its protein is CASSRAGGWEQFF.

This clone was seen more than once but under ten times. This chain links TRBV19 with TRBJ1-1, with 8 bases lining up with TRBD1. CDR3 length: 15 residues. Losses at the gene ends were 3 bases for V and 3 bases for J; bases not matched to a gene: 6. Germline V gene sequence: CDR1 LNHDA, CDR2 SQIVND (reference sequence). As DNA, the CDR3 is TGTGCCAGTAGTATGACAGGGGAAGGGTACACTGAAGCTTTCTTT. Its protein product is CASSMTGEGYTEAFF.

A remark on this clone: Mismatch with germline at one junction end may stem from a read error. The CDR3 sequence is CASSLEGQLQEAQYF. CDR3 in DNA: TGTGCCAGCAGCTTAGAAGGACAGCTCCAAGAGGCCCAGTACTTC. The rearrangement links TRBV7-9 to TRBJ2-5, with D possibly matching TRBD1 (6 bases). Germline lookup yields CDR1 SEHNR and CDR2 FQNEAQ (reference sequence). This CDR3 spans 15 amino acids.

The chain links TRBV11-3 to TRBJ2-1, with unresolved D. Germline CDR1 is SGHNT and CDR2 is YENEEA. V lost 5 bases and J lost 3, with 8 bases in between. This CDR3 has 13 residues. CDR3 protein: CASSTNFYNEQFF. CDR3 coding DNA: TGTGCCAGCAGCACTAACTTCTACAATGAGCAGTTCTTC.

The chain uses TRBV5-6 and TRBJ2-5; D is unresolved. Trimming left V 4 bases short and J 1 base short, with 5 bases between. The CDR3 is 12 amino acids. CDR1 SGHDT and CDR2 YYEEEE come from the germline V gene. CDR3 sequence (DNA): TGTGCCAGCAGCCAAGCCCAAGAGACCCAGTACTTC. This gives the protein CASSQAQETQYF. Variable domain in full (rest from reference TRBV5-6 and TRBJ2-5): DAGVTQSPTHLIKTRGQQVTLRCSPKSGHDTVSWYQQALGQGPQFIFQYYEEEERQRGNFPDRFSGHQFPNYSSELNVNALLLGDSALYLCASSQAQETQYFGPGTRLLVL.

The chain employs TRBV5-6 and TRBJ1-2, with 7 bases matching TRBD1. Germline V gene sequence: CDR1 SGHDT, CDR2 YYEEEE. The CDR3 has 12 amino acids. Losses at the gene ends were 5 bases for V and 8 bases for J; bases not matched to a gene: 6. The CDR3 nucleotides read TGTGCCAGCAGTTTAACAGGGGCCGGCTACACCTTC. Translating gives CASSLTGAGYTF.

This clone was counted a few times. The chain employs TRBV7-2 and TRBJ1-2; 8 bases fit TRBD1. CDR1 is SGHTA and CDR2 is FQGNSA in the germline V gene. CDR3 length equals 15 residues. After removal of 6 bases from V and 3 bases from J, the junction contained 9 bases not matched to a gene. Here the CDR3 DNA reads TGTGCCAGCAGTCAGGGGGCAGAGCTAGACTATGGCTACACCTTC. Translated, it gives CASSQGAELDYGYTF.

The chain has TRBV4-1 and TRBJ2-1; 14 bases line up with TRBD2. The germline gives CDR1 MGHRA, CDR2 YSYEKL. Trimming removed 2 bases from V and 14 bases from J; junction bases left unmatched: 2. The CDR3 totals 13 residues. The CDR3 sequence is CASSQLGLAGEFF. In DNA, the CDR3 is TGCGCCAGCAGCCAATTGGGACTAGCGGGGGAGTTCTTC.

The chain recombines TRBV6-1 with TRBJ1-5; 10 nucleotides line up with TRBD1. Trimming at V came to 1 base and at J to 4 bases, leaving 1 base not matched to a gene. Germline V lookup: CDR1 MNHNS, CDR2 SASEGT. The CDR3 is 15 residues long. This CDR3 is CASSEEGQGNQPQHF. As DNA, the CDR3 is TGTGCCAGCAGTGAAGAGGGACAGGGGAATCAGCCCCAGCATTTT.

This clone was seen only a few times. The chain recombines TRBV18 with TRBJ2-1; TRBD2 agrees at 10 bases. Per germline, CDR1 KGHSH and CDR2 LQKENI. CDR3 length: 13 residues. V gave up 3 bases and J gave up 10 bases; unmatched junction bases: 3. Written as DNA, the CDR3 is TGTGCCAGCTCACCGTCTAGCGGGAGAGAGCAGTTCTTC. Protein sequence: CASSPSSGREQFF.

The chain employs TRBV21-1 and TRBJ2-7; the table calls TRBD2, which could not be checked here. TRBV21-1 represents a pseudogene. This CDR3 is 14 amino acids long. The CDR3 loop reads CASSPWTGVGEQYF. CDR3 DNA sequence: TGTGCCAGCAGCCCCTGGACCGGGGTGGGAGAGCAGTACTTC.

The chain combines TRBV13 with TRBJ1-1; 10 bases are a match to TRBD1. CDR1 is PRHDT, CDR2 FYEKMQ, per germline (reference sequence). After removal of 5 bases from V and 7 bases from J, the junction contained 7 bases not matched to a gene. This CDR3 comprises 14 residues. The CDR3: CASSPGTGAGEAFF. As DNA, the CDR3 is TGTGCCAGCAGCCCAGGGACAGGGGCTGGTGAAGCTTTCTTT.

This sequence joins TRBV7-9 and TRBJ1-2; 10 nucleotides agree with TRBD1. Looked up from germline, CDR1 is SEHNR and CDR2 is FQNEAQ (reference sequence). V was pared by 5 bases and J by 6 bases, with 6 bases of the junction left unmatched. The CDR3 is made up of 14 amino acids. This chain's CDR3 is CASSTRQGADGYTF. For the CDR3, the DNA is TGTGCCAGCAGCACCCGACAGGGGGCAGATGGCTACACCTTC.